The 32 T cell receptor beta chains listed next were all sequenced from one sample in a study of blood T cell repertoires in COVID-19. This table comes from immunoSEQ multiplex PCR, and its TCRdb copy is limited to in-frame clones, with some not included. Altogether about 380,000 clones are present, more than 70% being singletons, with the ten largest covering 1.3%. The specimen was PBMCs or T cells enriched from blood (not recorded which). The receptors stem from a young man who had recovered from COVID-19.

The V gene is TRBV5-1, the J gene TRBJ2-3, with 11 positions matching TRBD2. J gave up 4 bases and V 0 bases, and 4 bases lay outside the gene matches. The CDR3 spans 16 residues. Germline CDR1 is SGHRS and CDR2 is YFSETQ. CDR3 bases: TGCGCCAGCAGCTTGGGTCTAGCGGGGGGCCCAGATACGCAGTATTTT. Translation: CASSLGLAGGPDTQYF. The whole variable domain, remainder taken from reference TRBV5-1 and TRBJ2-3, is KAGVTQTPRYLIKTRGQQVTLSCSPISGHRSVSWYQQTPGQGLQFLFEYFSETQRNKGNFPGRFSGRQFSNSRSEMNVSTLELGDSALYLCASSLGLAGGPDTQYFGPGTRLTVL.

This rearrangement joins TRBV5-1 to TRBJ2-2; D is possibly TRBD1 (5 bases). Trimming took 2 bases from V and 3 from J, leaving 8 bases between them. This CDR3 has 14 residues. Germline values: CDR1 SGHRS, CDR2 YFSETQ. The CDR3 loop reads CASSFKGYTGELFF. CDR3 sequence (DNA): TGCGCCAGCAGCTTCAAGGGGTACACCGGGGAGCTGTTTTTT.

This CDR3 is CASSVWGATNEKLFF. CDR3 nucleotide sequence: TGCGCCAGCAGCGTGTGGGGGGCAACTAATGAAAAACTGTTTTTT. The chain employs TRBV5-1 and TRBJ1-4; perhaps TRBD1 as D (5 bases). The length of the CDR3 is 15 residues. V shed 4 bases and J shed 0 bases, with 10 bases lying between them. Germline values: CDR1 SGHRS, CDR2 YFSETQ.

The rearrangement links TRBV24-1 to TRBJ2-5; D perhaps matches TRBD1 (6 bases). Deletions cut 3 bases from V and 7 bases from J, with 17 bases between. CDR1 is KGHDR, CDR2 SFDVKD, per germline. The CDR3 length is 15 residues. CDR3 amino acids: CATSDPAVRGGTQYF. The DNA for the CDR3 is TGTGCCACCAGTGATCCCGCCGTTCGAGGGGGGACCCAGTACTTC.

This chain connects TRBV12-2 to TRBJ1-6; TRBD1, as called in the table, went unchecked against the DNA. TRBV12-2 is classified as a pseudogene. This CDR3 spans 15 amino acids. CDR3: CASRLEGDRDSPLHF. The DNA of the CDR3 is TGTGCAAGTCGCTTAGAGGGAGACAGGGATTCACCCCTCCACTTT.

The chain employs TRBV5-4 and TRBJ1-2; 7 nucleotides line up with TRBD1. The germline V gene has CDR1 SGHNT and CDR2 YYREEE (reference sequence). V shed 6 bases and J 3 bases; nucleotides not matched to a gene: 8. The CDR3 has 14 amino acids. The CDR3 DNA sequence: TGTGCCAGCAACTTAGGGGGCAGTTACTATGGCTACACCTTC. This sequence encodes CASNLGGSYYGYTF.

J is TRBJ2-5 and V is TRBV7-8, with TRBD2 as a possible D gene (6 bases). The germline V gene has CDR1 SGHVS and CDR2 FQNEAQ. Trimming took off 8 bases at V and 4 bases at J, with 23 bases between the two ends. The CDR3 has 16 amino acids. The CDR3: CASRLDHTGFGETQYF. CDR3 sequence (DNA): TGTGCCAGCCGACTAGACCATACGGGCTTCGGAGAGACCCAGTACTTC.

In this sample, this clone turned up once. The chain has TRBV14 and TRBJ1-4; D is perhaps TRBD1 (5 bases). Germline CDR1 reads SGHDN; CDR2 reads FVKESK. V lost 3 bases and J lost 8, with 10 bases in between. The CDR3 runs 13 residues. Written as DNA, the CDR3 is TGTGCCAGCAGCCATTCTGGGGGGGAAAAACTGTTTTTT. Amino acids: CASSHSGGEKLFF.

The table lists this clone with a count of one. The V call is TRBV19, the J call TRBJ2-1; 8 positions agree with TRBD1. Germline V gene lookup returns CDR1 LNHDA and CDR2 SQIVND (reference sequence). The CDR3 is 13 residues long. The junction had 4 bases not matched to a gene; V was cut back by 7 bases and J by 5 bases. The CDR3 loop is CASTSDRDNEQFF. In nucleotides, the CDR3 is TGTGCCAGTACCTCGGACAGGGACAATGAGCAGTTCTTC. Drawing the rest from reference TRBV19 and TRBJ2-1, the complete variable domain is DGGITQSPKYLFRKEGQNVTLSCEQNLNHDAMYWYRQDPGQGLRLIYYSQIVNDFQKGDIAEGYSVSREKKESFPLTVTSAQKNPTAFYLCASTSDRDNEQFFGPGTRLTVL.

The gene calls are TRBV7-2 and TRBJ2-5; D gene ambiguous. The CDR3 loop spans 15 amino acids. V was shortened by 1 base and J by 1 base, with 10 bases between the two germline ends. The V gene's germline CDR1 is SGHTA and CDR2 FQGNSA. In DNA, the CDR3 is TGTGCCAGCAGCTTAGGTGGTCCTACCCAAGAGACCCAGTACTTC. It translates to CASSLGGPTQETQYF.

The chain carries TRBV29-1 and TRBJ1-5; the match to TRBD1 covers 8 bases. This CDR3 is 12 amino acids long. Germline V lookup: CDR1 SQVTM, CDR2 ANQGSEA. The V segment lost 6 bases and the J segment 4 bases; nucleotides outside the gene matches: 2. DNA for the CDR3: TGCAGCGTGGGACAGGAGAATCAGCCCCAGCATTTT. This codes for CSVGQENQPQHF.

This clone turned up a few times. The genes are TRBV19 and TRBJ1-5; D is unclear. This CDR3 contains 15 residues. Trimming stripped 6 bases from V and 7 bases from J, with 19 bases between. Germline V CDR1 and CDR2: LNHDA, SQIVND (reference sequence). The CDR3 DNA follows: TGTGCCAGTAGCTCTCCAAAGTCCTACCGGCAGCCCCAGCATTTT. This gives the protein CASSSPKSYRQPQHF.

V and J are TRBV30 and TRBJ1-5; D remains unclear. The ends were cut back, 3 bases at V and 6 bases at J, with 9 bases in the middle. The CDR3 consists of 12 residues. The germline V gene encodes CDR1 GTSNPN and CDR2 SVGIG (reference sequence). The CDR3 loop is CAWRSSGQPQHF. In nucleotides, the CDR3 is TGTGCCTGGAGAAGTAGTGGTCAGCCCCAGCATTTT.

The chain couples TRBV7-9 to TRBJ1-2, with 7 bases matching TRBD1. This CDR3 spans 18 amino acids. The germline V gene encodes CDR1 SEHNR and CDR2 FQNEAQ (reference sequence). The V segment lost 5 bases and the J segment 0 bases; nucleotides outside the gene matches: 15. The CDR3 is CASSPRDRIGSANYGYTF. In DNA, the CDR3 is TGTGCCAGCAGCCCGAGGGACAGAATAGGATCGGCTAACTATGGCTACACCTTC.

J is TRBJ1-2 and V is TRBV5-6; no definite D call. Germline-derived CDR1 and CDR2 are SGHDT and YYEEEE. The CDR3 has 16 residues. The V and J ends lost 0 bases and 1 base respectively, with 13 bases between them. The CDR3 nucleotides read TGTGCCAGCAGCTTGGATCAGAGGGATTTTAACTATGGCTACACCTTC. The encoded protein is CASSLDQRDFNYGYTF. Full variable domain (rest looked up from reference TRBV5-6 and TRBJ1-2): DAGVTQSPTHLIKTRGQQVTLRCSPKSGHDTVSWYQQALGQGPQFIFQYYEEEERQRGNFPDRFSGHQFPNYSSELNVNALLLGDSALYLCASSLDQRDFNYGYTFGSGTRLTVV.

The chain combines TRBV9 with TRBJ1-6; TRBD1 is a possible D gene (5 bases). CDR1 is SGDLS, CDR2 YYNGEE, per germline. V was trimmed by 0 bases and J by 7 bases, leaving 11 bases between them. The CDR3 has 15 residues. CDR3 loop: CASSVAPGGNSPLHF. DNA for the CDR3: TGTGCCAGCAGCGTAGCCCCTGGGGGGAATTCACCCCTCCACTTT.

This clone showed up just once. The chain employs TRBV4-1 and TRBJ2-2; D unresolved. Germline-derived CDR1 and CDR2 are MGHRA and YSYEKL. This CDR3 is 12 amino acids long. Trimming left V 1 base short and J 7 bases short, with 4 bases between. CDR3 sequence (DNA): TGCGCCAGCAGCCAAGTCGGCGGGGAGCTGTTTTTT. It yields the protein CASSQVGGELFF.

The chain uses TRBV6-1 and TRBJ1-6; tentatively, D is TRBD1 (6 bases). Per the germline V gene, CDR1 is MNHNS and CDR2 is SASEGT. The V gene lost 3 bases and the J gene lost 6 bases, with 18 bases spanning the gap. The CDR3 is 17 residues long. CDR3 amino acids: CASSEGAGRAGNSPLHF. The CDR3 DNA reads TGTGCCAGCAGTGAGGGGGCTGGCAGGGCTGGTAATTCACCCCTCCACTTT.

The genes are TRBV2 and TRBJ1-5, with D perhaps matching TRBD1 (6 bases). V lost 7 bases and J 0 bases, leaving 10 bases between the germline ends. CDR3 length equals 14 residues. From germline, CDR1 is SNHLY and CDR2 FYNNEI. The CDR3 sequence: CASNRQVSNQPQHF. In DNA form, the CDR3 reads TGTGCCAGCAACAGACAGGTTAGCAATCAGCCCCAGCATTTT.

The CDR3 spells CASSQDHREAYGYTF. The DNA of the CDR3 is TGCGCCAGCAGCCAAGATCACAGAGAAGCCTATGGCTACACCTTC. The chain recombines TRBV4-1 with TRBJ1-2, with no clear D. Germline CDR1 MGHRA, CDR2 YSYEKL. The CDR3 has 15 residues. V dropped 0 bases and J dropped 4 bases, with 12 bases sitting between them.

This clone was seen once. V gene TRBV27 combines with J gene TRBJ1-1, with unresolved D. Trimming stripped 6 bases from V and 1 base from J, with 12 bases between. The CDR3 spans 14 residues. CDR1 is MNHEY and CDR2 is SMNVEV in the germline V gene (reference sequence). CDR3: CASSLDERNTEAFF. CDR3 bases: TGTGCCAGCAGCCTAGATGAAAGGAACACTGAAGCTTTCTTT.

This clone has a single count. V gene TRBV4-3 combines with J gene TRBJ1-2; D is ambiguous. The CDR3 is 15 amino acids. V lost 1 base and J 7 bases, leaving 16 bases between the germline ends. Germline loops: CDR1 LGHNA, CDR2 YSLEER. The CDR3 DNA is TGCGCCAGCAGCCAAGGGAATTGGGGAGGCGGTGGCTACACCTTC. Encoded protein: CASSQGNWGGGGYTF.

Only one count was recorded for this clone. The chain combines TRBV2 with TRBJ2-7; a possible D gene is TRBD1 (5 bases). V was clipped by 5 bases and J by 3 bases, with 8 bases between them. This CDR3 is 12 amino acids long. Per the germline V gene, CDR1 is SNHLY and CDR2 is FYNNEI. The CDR3 nucleotides are TGTGCCAGCAGTCCGACAGTCTACGAGCAGTACTTC. This gives the protein CASSPTVYEQYF.

This clone was seen a handful of times. This chain links TRBV19 with TRBJ1-3, with 7 bases that match TRBD1. The CDR3 is 17 residues long. Germline lookup yields CDR1 LNHDA and CDR2 SQIVND (reference sequence). Trimming took 4 bases from V and 0 from J; bases not matched to a gene: 9. The CDR3: CASSKQGPASSGNTIYF. The CDR3 DNA reads as TGTGCCAGTAGTAAACAGGGGCCGGCGAGCTCTGGAAACACCATATATTTT.

In this sample, this clone turned up once. The chain joins TRBV5-1 to TRBJ1-4; D not resolved. Germline assignment: CDR1 SGHRS and CDR2 YFSETQ. V shed 3 bases and J shed 3 bases, with 9 bases lying between them. The CDR3 extends over 14 amino acids. The CDR3 is CASSSLQANEKLFF. CDR3 bases: TGCGCCAGCAGCTCCCTTCAGGCTAATGAAAAACTGTTTTTT.

The chain joins TRBV10-3 to TRBJ1-1, with D unclear. This CDR3 region has 15 residues. Trimming cost V 2 bases and J 0 bases, with 10 bases left between them. CDR1 is ENHRY, CDR2 SYGVKD, per germline. CDR3 in amino acids: CAISEKENLNTEAFF. For the CDR3, the DNA is TGTGCCATCAGTGAGAAGGAGAACCTGAACACTGAAGCTTTCTTT.

The chain has TRBV18 and TRBJ2-7; 8 nucleotides line up with TRBD1. The length of the CDR3 is 14 residues. Germline-derived CDR1 and CDR2 are KGHSH and LQKENI. The junction had 9 bases not matched to a gene; V was cut back by 5 bases and J by 6 bases. The CDR3 sequence: CASSAAQGGLEQYF. CDR3 DNA: TGTGCCAGCTCAGCGGCACAGGGGGGACTCGAGCAGTACTTC.

The rearrangement links TRBV5-1 to TRBJ1-4; possible D gene TRBD1, 6 bases. The CDR3 loop spans 13 amino acids. The V gene lost 7 bases and the J gene lost 4 bases, with 11 bases spanning the gap. Germline loops: CDR1 SGHRS, CDR2 YFSETQ. The CDR3 DNA follows: TGCGCCAGCGGAATGGACAGTAATGAAAAACTGTTTTTT. This translates into CASGMDSNEKLFF.

The chain carries TRBV6-5 and TRBJ2-2, with 7 bases that match TRBD1. CDR1 is MNHEY and CDR2 is SVGAGI in the germline V gene. Losses at the gene ends were 11 bases for V and 2 bases for J; bases not matched to a gene: 8. This CDR3 region has 14 residues. CDR3 region: CASGTAYNTGELFF. The DNA for the CDR3 is TGTGCCTCTGGGACAGCATATAACACCGGGGAGCTGTTTTTT.

The V call is TRBV18, the J call TRBJ1-2; 7 bases are a match to TRBD1. This CDR3 is 14 amino acids long. V was clipped by 2 bases and J by 4 bases; unmatched bases: 4. Germline assignment: CDR1 KGHSH and CDR2 LQKENI. CDR3 in amino acids: CASSPSGQPYGYTF. DNA of the CDR3: TGTGCCAGCTCACCATCGGGACAGCCCTATGGCTACACCTTC.

This clone was found a few times. The gene calls are TRBV5-4 and TRBJ2-2; 8 nucleotides match TRBD1. Germline CDR1 reads SGHNT; CDR2 reads YYREEE (reference sequence). The CDR3 contains 15 residues. V lost 4 bases to trimming and J lost 0 bases; unmatched junction nucleotides: 2. The CDR3: CASSTGQANTGELFF. The CDR3 region has the DNA TGTGCCAGCAGCACGGGACAGGCGAACACCGGGGAGCTGTTTTTT.

This clone was observed a handful of times. J is TRBJ1-5 and V is TRBV12-5; 7 bases map to TRBD1. Germline values: CDR1 LGHNT, CDR2 FRNRAP. The V segment lost 4 bases and the J segment 3 bases; nucleotides outside the gene matches: 3. This CDR3 comprises 14 residues. The DNA of the CDR3 is TGTGCTAGTGGTTCGGGACAGCCCAATCAGCCCCAGCATTTT. Its protein is CASGSGQPNQPQHF.